Given below is one T cell receptor beta chain in context. Sequenced by immunoSEQ multiplex PCR; TCRdb stores in-frame clones only, minus some. The table has some 40,000 clones, around 93% seen once; the top ten hold about 0.4%. The data were obtained in a study of T cell changes during pregnancy in multiple sclerosis. This TCR was sampled from a female donor with multiple sclerosis, enrolled in a pregnancy study. The sample in question was CD4+ T cells from peripheral blood mononuclear cells, obtained in the second trimester of pregnancy.

The CDR3 is CASRPNSRAYSYEQYF. Written as DNA, the CDR3 is TGTGCCAGCCGTCCCAACAGCAGGGCCTACTCCTACGAGCAGTACTTC. V is TRBV28 and J is TRBJ2-7; tentative D call: TRBD1 (5 bases). The V gene's germline CDR1 is MDHEN and CDR2 SYDVKM. The CDR3 contains 16 residues. V dropped 8 bases and J dropped 0 bases, with 20 bases sitting between them.